The 25 T cell receptor beta chains given below trace back to one sample, sequenced in a study of blood T cell repertoires in COVID-19. The method was immunoSEQ multiplex PCR; TCRdb's version includes in-frame clones alone and lacks a portion of them. The data hold around 230,000 clones, with approximately 85% observed a single time. The sequencing sample was made of peripheral blood. These receptors were taken from a middle-aged man with COVID-19, enrolled during active disease.

V usage is TRBV2 and J usage is TRBJ1-1; D remains unclear. Trimming stripped 5 bases from V and 6 bases from J, with 13 bases between. Germline CDR1 SNHLY, CDR2 FYNNEI. The CDR3 extends over 13 amino acids. The CDR3 sequence: CASSPPQPSEAFF. The CDR3 region has the DNA TGTGCCAGCAGTCCTCCACAGCCCTCTGAAGCTTTCTTT.

This sequence joins TRBV3-1 (or the pseudogene TRBV3-2) and TRBJ2-7; 8 bases agree with TRBD2. This CDR3 contains 15 residues. Trimming cost V 2 bases and J 4 bases; bases outside gene matches: 7. Per germline, CDR1 LGHDT and CDR2 YNNKEL (reference sequence). DNA of the CDR3: TGTGCCAGCAGCCAAAGCGAGCGGGGGAGGTACGAGCAGTACTTC. It codes for CASSQSERGRYEQYF.

V and J are TRBV7-3 and TRBJ2-3, with D perhaps TRBD1 (5 bases). Germline CDR1 SGHTA, CDR2 FQGTGA. CDR3 length: 14 residues. The V gene lost 3 bases and the J gene lost 4 bases, with 11 bases spanning the gap. The CDR3 DNA reads as TGTGCCAGCAGCTTGTCGACAGACCCAGATACGCAGTATTTT. Protein product: CASSLSTDPDTQYF.

The rearrangement joins TRBV7-9 to TRBJ1-2; D might be TRBD1 (5 bases). Germline CDR1 reads SEHNR; CDR2 reads FQNEAQ (reference sequence). The CDR3 has 14 residues. V was clipped by 6 bases and J by 5 bases, with 16 bases between them. CDR3 loop: CASRGPRTSYGYTF. The CDR3 nucleotides are TGTGCCAGCAGGGGTCCTAGGACATCTTATGGCTACACCTTC.

The rearrangement joins TRBV6-5 to TRBJ1-5; D is unclear. V lost 7 bases and J 5 bases, leaving 18 bases between the germline ends. In germline, CDR1 is MNHEY, CDR2 SVGAGI. This CDR3 region has 15 residues. CDR3 DNA sequence: TGTGCCAGCATAGCGGTAGCGGGTAGTTATCAGCCCCAGCATTTT. It codes for CASIAVAGSYQPQHF.

The chain links TRBV3-1 (or the pseudogene TRBV3-2) to TRBJ1-1; the match to TRBD1 covers 7 bases. The CDR3 length is 16 residues. Germline V gene lookup returns CDR1 LGHDT and CDR2 YNNKEL (reference sequence). Trimming at V came to 4 bases and at J to 0 bases, leaving 8 bases not matched to a gene. The CDR3 DNA reads as TGTGCCAGCAGCCGACAGGGCACGACCATGAACACTGAAGCTTTCTTT. Translating it yields CASSRQGTTMNTEAFF.

The J gene is TRBJ1-2, the V gene TRBV6-6, with D perhaps TRBD1 (6 bases). CDR1 is MNHNY, CDR2 SVGAGI, per germline (reference sequence). The V end lost 5 bases, the J end lost 1 base, and 11 bases lay between the germline ends. The CDR3 loop spans 14 amino acids. CDR3 bases: TGTGCCAGCAGTAAGCAGGGGTATAACTATGGCTACACCTTC. Protein sequence: CASSKQGYNYGYTF.

The gene calls are TRBV2 and TRBJ1-1, with 8 bases matching TRBD1. The CDR3 covers 16 residues. Germline V gene data show CDR1 as SNHLY and CDR2 as FYNNEI. Trimming removed 4 bases from V and 3 bases from J; junction bases left unmatched: 10. CDR3 in DNA: TGTGCCAGCAGTGCGGGACAGGTCCTAAGGGACACTGAAGCTTTCTTT. Protein product: CASSAGQVLRDTEAFF.

The J gene is TRBJ1-2, the V gene TRBV5-4; D possibly corresponds to TRBD1 (6 bases). Germline V lookup: CDR1 SGHNT, CDR2 YYREEE (reference sequence). Trimming took 4 bases from V and 7 from J, leaving 17 bases between them. CDR3 length: 14 amino acids. The CDR3, as DNA: TGTGCCAGCAGCGCCCCACAGGGTTGGGCTGGCTACACCTTC. This codes for CASSAPQGWAGYTF.

The J gene is TRBJ1-1, the V gene TRBV30; 7 bases are a match to TRBD1. The junction had 5 bases not matched to a gene; V was cut back by 5 bases and J by 5 bases. The germline V gene encodes CDR1 GTSNPN and CDR2 SVGIG (reference sequence). The CDR3 spans 12 residues. CDR3 loop: CAWDRVNTEAFF. CDR3 sequence (DNA): TGTGCCTGGGACAGGGTCAATACTGAAGCTTTCTTT.

The chain recombines TRBV7-9 with TRBJ2-7; D is perhaps TRBD1 (6 bases). This CDR3 has 15 residues. V gave up 2 bases and J gave up 2 bases, with 13 bases separating them. Germline V gene lookup returns CDR1 SEHNR and CDR2 FQNEAQ (reference sequence). The CDR3 DNA is TGTGCCAGCAGCTTATGGGGGCGCCAGGCCTACGAGCAGTACTTC. It encodes CASSLWGRQAYEQYF.

J is TRBJ2-7 and V is TRBV19, with D possibly being TRBD2 (5 bases). The CDR3 is 12 residues long. The germline V gene has CDR1 LNHDA and CDR2 SQIVND (reference sequence). Trimming removed 10 bases from V and 7 bases from J, with 17 bases in between. CDR3 amino acids: CATEGLPNEQYF. The CDR3 bases are TGTGCCACCGAGGGCCTCCCGAATGAGCAGTACTTC.

This clone was counted a single time. The rearrangement links TRBV24-1 to TRBJ2-3; D gene ambiguous. Germline loops: CDR1 KGHDR, CDR2 SFDVKD. The V end was cut by 6 bases, the J end by 1 base, with 7 bases between. CDR3 length: 13 amino acids. This CDR3 reads CATSWAGTDTQYF. CDR3 sequence (DNA): TGTGCCACCAGTTGGGCAGGCACAGATACGCAGTATTTT.

CDR3 region: CASSSLPGYEQYF. CDR3 DNA sequence: TGTGCCAGCAGCTCCCTCCCCGGCTACGAGCAGTACTTC. The chain uses TRBV7-2 and TRBJ2-7; no definite D call. The CDR3 loop spans 13 amino acids. Germline CDR1 reads SGHTA; CDR2 reads FQGNSA. Trimming took off 4 bases at V and 3 bases at J, with 10 bases between the two ends. Supplemented by reference TRBV7-2 and TRBJ2-7, the full variable domain reads GAGVSQSPSNKVTEKGKDVELRCDPISGHTALYWYRQSLGQGLEFLIYFQGNSAPDKSGLPSDRFSAERTGGSVSTLTIQRTQQEDSAVYLCASSSLPGYEQYFGPGTRLTVT.

The CDR3 coding sequence is TGTGCCAGCAGTCACAGGGGACCCAGTCAGCCCCAGCATTTT. Its protein is CASSHRGPSQPQHF. This chain links TRBV28 with TRBJ1-5; 7 bases match TRBD1. The V segment lost 5 bases and the J segment 6 bases; nucleotides outside the gene matches: 7. This CDR3 spans 14 amino acids. Germline loops: CDR1 MDHEN, CDR2 SYDVKM.

The V call is TRBV28, the J call TRBJ1-5, with 7 bases identical to TRBD1. CDR1 MDHEN and CDR2 SYDVKM come from the germline V gene. V lost 4 bases, J lost 1 base, and 7 bases stayed unmatched. This CDR3 contains 16 residues. The CDR3 loop is CASSSRQTGSNQPQHF. CDR3 nucleotides: TGTGCCAGCAGTTCCCGACAGACAGGGAGCAATCAGCCCCAGCATTTT.

This clone was counted once. The chain links TRBV9 to TRBJ2-3; 10 bases are shared with TRBD2. The CDR3 contains 14 residues. Per germline, CDR1 SGDLS and CDR2 YYNGEE. With 6 bases clipped from V and 1 base from J, the junction kept 2 bases outside the gene matches. CDR3 protein: CASKRGGGTDTQYF. The DNA for the CDR3 is TGTGCCAGCAAGCGGGGGGGCGGCACAGATACGCAGTATTTT.

Of note for this clone: The junction shows a germline mismatch at one end, possibly a read error. The J gene is TRBJ2-6, the V gene TRBV2; a possible D gene is TRBD1 (5 bases). Looked up from germline, CDR1 is SNHLY and CDR2 is FYNNEI. The CDR3 loop spans 15 amino acids. The CDR3 DNA follows: TGTGCCAGCAGGGAAGACAGTCACGGGGCCAACGTCCTGACTTTC. It encodes CASREDSHGANVLTF.

The V and J genes are TRBV2 and TRBJ2-4; D might be TRBD2 (6 bases). V was trimmed by 6 bases and J by 6 bases, leaving 21 bases between them. Germline CDR1 reads SNHLY; CDR2 reads FYNNEI. The CDR3 has 16 residues. DNA for the CDR3: TGTGCCAGCAGGCCCGGGGGTTTGGCCAAAGGAAACATTCAGTACTTC. Amino acids: CASRPGGLAKGNIQYF.

This clone was picked up one time. This chain joins TRBV6-1 and TRBJ1-2; tentatively, D is TRBD1 (6 bases). The CDR3 extends over 16 amino acids. V shed 0 bases and J shed 1 base, with 12 bases lying between them. Germline CDR1 reads MNHNS; CDR2 reads SASEGT. In DNA form, the CDR3 reads TGTGCCAGCAGTGAAGCGCTGACAGGAATTAACTATGGCTACACCTTC. Its translation: CASSEALTGINYGYTF.

The chain joins TRBV19 to TRBJ1-6; D call uncertain. This CDR3 spans 13 amino acids. The V and J ends lost 3 bases and 10 bases respectively, with 10 bases between them. The germline gives CDR1 LNHDA, CDR2 SQIVND (reference sequence). Here the CDR3 DNA reads TGTGCCAGTAGTATCTGGCCAGAATCACCCCTCCACTTT. It codes for CASSIWPESPLHF.

This sequence joins TRBV15 and TRBJ2-2; 11 nucleotides align to TRBD1. Germline V gene lookup returns CDR1 LNHNV and CDR2 YYDKDF (reference sequence). The length of the CDR3 is 16 residues. V dropped 5 bases and J dropped 5; count of bases not matched to a gene: 7. The CDR3 sequence: CATSAPDRGLTGELFF. Here the CDR3 DNA reads TGTGCCACCAGCGCCCCGGACAGGGGGCTTACCGGGGAGCTGTTTTTT.

The V gene is TRBV12-5, the J gene TRBJ1-2; D remains ambiguous. The CDR3 has 14 residues. The V and J ends lost 6 bases and 2 bases respectively, with 13 bases between them. Germline CDR1 and CDR2: LGHNT and FRNRAP. The CDR3 sequence is CASGPQEENYGYTF. In nucleotides, the CDR3 is TGTGCTAGTGGGCCCCAGGAAGAGAACTATGGCTACACCTTC.

This sequence joins TRBV7-8 and TRBJ2-7; D is undetermined. Between the trimmed V and J ends, which lost 5 bases and 6 bases, there was a span of 8 bases. The CDR3 totals 11 residues. Germline loops: CDR1 SGHVS, CDR2 FQNEAQ. DNA for the CDR3: TGTGCCAGCAGCCTACTGTCCGAGCAGTACTTC. It encodes CASSLLSEQYF.

This clone was counted once. The J gene is TRBJ2-7, the V gene TRBV5-4, with 8 bases fitting TRBD1. The germline V gene encodes CDR1 SGHNT and CDR2 YYREEE (reference sequence). V was pared by 3 bases and J by 4 bases, with 9 bases of the junction left unmatched. The CDR3 extends over 15 amino acids. Here the CDR3 reads CASSSRDRQGYEQYF. In DNA form, the CDR3 reads TGTGCCAGCAGCTCCCGGGACAGACAGGGGTACGAGCAGTACTTC.